This is a list of T cell receptor beta chains from one sample in a study of shared clonotypes between healthy human individuals. Here immunoSEQ multiplex PCR was the method, and the copy in TCRdb shows in-frame clones only, minus some. The data hold about 1.5 million clones, with around 95% observed a single time. The sample consisted of naive CD4+ T cells sorted from blood. Receptor source: a man younger than 45 in good health. Both conserved end residues are trimmed from each CDR3. The order of the fields is clone size, D gene, V gene, CDR3 protein. A D gene is named only where the DNA matches it firmly. Rows give clone size only sometimes, using once, few, many, or a class for an expanded clone.

abundance: .
d_gene: TRBD2
v_gene: TRBV19
CDR3aa: ASTRREGLTYNEQF

abundance: .
d_gene: .
v_gene: TRBV11-2
CDR3aa: ASSWDSLNEQF

abundance: .
d_gene: TRBD1
v_gene: TRBV15
CDR3aa: ATSRDRTGNGYT

abundance: .
d_gene: .
v_gene: TRBV5-8
CDR3aa: ASSRNLGARGTEAF

abundance: .
d_gene: .
v_gene: TRBV11-2
CDR3aa: ASSLGSSGRSYEQY

abundance: many
d_gene: .
v_gene: TRBV28
CDR3aa: ASSLIGGDEQY

abundance: .
d_gene: .
v_gene: TRBV28
CDR3aa: ASSRNPGQGGTQY

abundance: .
d_gene: TRBD1
v_gene: TRBV6-1
CDR3aa: ASSETQGATGELF

abundance: .
d_gene: .
v_gene: TRBV28
CDR3aa: ASRQSLGGNQPQH

abundance: .
d_gene: TRBD1
v_gene: TRBV28
CDR3aa: ASSLDRVRTEAF

abundance: .
d_gene: TRBD1
v_gene: TRBV5-5
CDR3aa: ASSFLGTGEFYEQY

abundance: .
d_gene: .
v_gene: TRBV18
CDR3aa: ASSPTKEGTEAF

abundance: .
d_gene: .
v_gene: TRBV27
CDR3aa: ASGRGGEYEQY

abundance: once
d_gene: TRBD1
v_gene: TRBV5-1
CDR3aa: ASSQLPGQGKREQY

abundance: .
d_gene: .
v_gene: TRBV5-1
CDR3aa: ASSPSSPNEKLF

abundance: .
d_gene: .
v_gene: TRBV5-1
CDR3aa: ASSLAMRNITGTLQETQY

abundance: .
d_gene: .
v_gene: TRBV5-1
CDR3aa: ASSLKGTNEKLF

abundance: .
d_gene: .
v_gene: TRBV19
CDR3aa: ASSIPWGSYNEQF

abundance: .
d_gene: TRBD2
v_gene: TRBV11-2
CDR3aa: ASSLAGRGAGSYEQY

abundance: .
d_gene: .
v_gene: TRBV27
CDR3aa: ASSLDISYEQY

abundance: .
d_gene: TRBD2
v_gene: TRBV18
CDR3aa: ASSNPTSGNLEQY

abundance: few
d_gene: .
v_gene: TRBV28
CDR3aa: ASSFGQPQH

abundance: .
d_gene: .
v_gene: TRBV5-1
CDR3aa: ASSLDEGDTGELF

abundance: .
d_gene: .
v_gene: TRBV9
CDR3aa: ASSVRVSSEQF

abundance: .
d_gene: .
v_gene: TRBV5-4
CDR3aa: ASSPQVRYGYT

abundance: .
d_gene: .
v_gene: TRBV18
CDR3aa: ASSPPFSQLGGEQF

abundance: .
d_gene: .
v_gene: TRBV9
CDR3aa: ASSSPTYTQY

abundance: .
d_gene: .
v_gene: TRBV20-1
CDR3aa: SPVGGGYT

abundance: .
d_gene: TRBD2
v_gene: TRBV9
CDR3aa: ASSPGTSGYNEQF

abundance: .
d_gene: TRBD1
v_gene: TRBV27
CDR3aa: ASSLGGQAYNEQF

abundance: .
d_gene: .
v_gene: TRBV19
CDR3aa: ASSVGTNQPQH

abundance: once
d_gene: .
v_gene: TRBV25-1
CDR3aa: ASSESHRAYSYEQY

abundance: once
d_gene: TRBD1
v_gene: TRBV7-8
CDR3aa: ASSPLDRGVSEAF

abundance: once
d_gene: TRBD2
v_gene: TRBV7-8
CDR3aa: ASSLVRGLAQSTDTQY